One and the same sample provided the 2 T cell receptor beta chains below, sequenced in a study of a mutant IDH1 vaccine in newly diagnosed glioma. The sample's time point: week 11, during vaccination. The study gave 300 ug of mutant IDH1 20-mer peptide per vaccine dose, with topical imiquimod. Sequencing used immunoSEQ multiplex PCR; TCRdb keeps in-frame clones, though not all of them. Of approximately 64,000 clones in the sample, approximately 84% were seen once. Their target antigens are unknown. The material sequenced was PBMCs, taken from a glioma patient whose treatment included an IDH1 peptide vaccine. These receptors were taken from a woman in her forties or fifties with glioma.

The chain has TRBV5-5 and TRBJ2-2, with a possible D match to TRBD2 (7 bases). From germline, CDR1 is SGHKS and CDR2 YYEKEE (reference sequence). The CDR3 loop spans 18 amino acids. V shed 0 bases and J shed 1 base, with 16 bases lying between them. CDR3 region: CASSLVRWRGLNTGELFF. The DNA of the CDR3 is TGTGCCAGCAGCTTGGTACGGTGGCGGGGGCTGAACACCGGGGAGCTGTTTTTT.

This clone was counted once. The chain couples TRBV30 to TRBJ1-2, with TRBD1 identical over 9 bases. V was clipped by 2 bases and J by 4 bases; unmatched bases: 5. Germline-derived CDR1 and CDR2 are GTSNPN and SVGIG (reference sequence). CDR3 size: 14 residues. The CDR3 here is CAWSSTGGSYGYTF. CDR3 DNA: TGTGCCTGGAGTTCAACAGGGGGCAGCTATGGCTACACCTTC.